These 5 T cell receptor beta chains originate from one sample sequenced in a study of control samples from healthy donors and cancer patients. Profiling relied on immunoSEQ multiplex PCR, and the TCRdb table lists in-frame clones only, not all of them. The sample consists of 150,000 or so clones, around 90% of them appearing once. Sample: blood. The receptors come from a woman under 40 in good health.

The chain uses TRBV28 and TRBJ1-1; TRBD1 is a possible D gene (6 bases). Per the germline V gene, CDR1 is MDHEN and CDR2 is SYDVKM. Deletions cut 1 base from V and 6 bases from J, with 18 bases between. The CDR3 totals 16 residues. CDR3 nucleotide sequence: TGTGCCAGCAGTTTATTAGCGGGGGCGGGGGTTCCTGAAGCTTTCTTT. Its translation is CASSLLAGAGVPEAFF. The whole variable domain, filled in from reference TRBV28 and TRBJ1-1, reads DVKVTQSSRYLVKRTGEKVFLECVQDMDHENMFWYRQDPGLGLRLIYFSYDVKMKEKGDIPEGYSVSREKKERFSLILESASTNQTSMYLCASSLLAGAGVPEAFFGQGTRLTVV.

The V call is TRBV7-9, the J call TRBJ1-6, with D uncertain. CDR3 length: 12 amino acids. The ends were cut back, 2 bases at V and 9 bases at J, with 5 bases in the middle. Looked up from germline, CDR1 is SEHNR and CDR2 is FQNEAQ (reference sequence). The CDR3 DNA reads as TGTGCCAGCAGCTTATTGGCTTCACCCCTCCACTTT. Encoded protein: CASSLLASPLHF.

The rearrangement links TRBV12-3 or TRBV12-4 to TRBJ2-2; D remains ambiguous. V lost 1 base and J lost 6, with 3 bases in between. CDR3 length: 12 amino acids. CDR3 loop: CASSLVPGELFF. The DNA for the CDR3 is TGTGCCAGCAGTTTAGTTCCCGGGGAGCTGTTTTTT.

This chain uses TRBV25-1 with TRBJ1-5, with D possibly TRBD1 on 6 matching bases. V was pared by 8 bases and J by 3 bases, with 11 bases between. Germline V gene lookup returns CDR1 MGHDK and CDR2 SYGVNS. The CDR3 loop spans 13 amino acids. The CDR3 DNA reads TGTGCCAGCCTAATGGGACACAATCAGCCCCAGCATTTT. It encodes CASLMGHNQPQHF.

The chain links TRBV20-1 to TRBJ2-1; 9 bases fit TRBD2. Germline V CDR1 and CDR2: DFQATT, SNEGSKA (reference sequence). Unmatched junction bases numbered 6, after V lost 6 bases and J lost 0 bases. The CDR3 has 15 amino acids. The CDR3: CSASSTSGSYNEQFF. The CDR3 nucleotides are TGCAGTGCAAGTTCGACTAGCGGCTCCTACAATGAGCAGTTCTTC.